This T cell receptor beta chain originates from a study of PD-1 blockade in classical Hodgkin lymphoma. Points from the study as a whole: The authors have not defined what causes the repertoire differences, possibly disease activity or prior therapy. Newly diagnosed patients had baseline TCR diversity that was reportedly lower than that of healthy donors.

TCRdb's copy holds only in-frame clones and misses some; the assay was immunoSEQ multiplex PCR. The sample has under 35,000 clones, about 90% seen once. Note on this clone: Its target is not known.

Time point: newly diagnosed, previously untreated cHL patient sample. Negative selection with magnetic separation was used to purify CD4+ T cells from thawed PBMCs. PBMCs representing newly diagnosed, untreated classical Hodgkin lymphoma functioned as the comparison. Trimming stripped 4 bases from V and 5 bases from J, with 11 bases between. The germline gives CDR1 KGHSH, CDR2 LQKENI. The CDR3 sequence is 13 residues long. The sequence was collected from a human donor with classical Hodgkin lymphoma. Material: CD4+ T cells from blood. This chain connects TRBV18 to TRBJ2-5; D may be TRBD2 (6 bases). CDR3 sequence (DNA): TGTGCCAGCTCACTCCGGGAGTCCGAGACCCAGTACTTC. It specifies CASSLRESETQYF.